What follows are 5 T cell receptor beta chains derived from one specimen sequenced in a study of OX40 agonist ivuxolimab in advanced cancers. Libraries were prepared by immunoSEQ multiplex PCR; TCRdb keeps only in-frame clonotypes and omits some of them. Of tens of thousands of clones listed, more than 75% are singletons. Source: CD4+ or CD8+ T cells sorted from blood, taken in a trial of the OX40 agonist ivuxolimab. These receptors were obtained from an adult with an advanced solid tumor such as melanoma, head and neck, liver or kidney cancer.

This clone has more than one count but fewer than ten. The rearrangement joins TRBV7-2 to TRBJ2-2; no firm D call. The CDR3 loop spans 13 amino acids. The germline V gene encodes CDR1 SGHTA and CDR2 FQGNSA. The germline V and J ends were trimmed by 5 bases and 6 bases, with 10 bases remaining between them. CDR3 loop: CASSPTVSGELFF. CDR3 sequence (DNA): TGTGCCAGCAGCCCCACGGTGTCCGGGGAGCTGTTTTTT.

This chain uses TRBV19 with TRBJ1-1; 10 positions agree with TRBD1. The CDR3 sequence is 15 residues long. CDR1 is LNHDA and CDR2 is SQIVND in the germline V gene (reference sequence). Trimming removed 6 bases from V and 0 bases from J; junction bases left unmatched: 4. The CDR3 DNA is TGTGCCAGTAGCCCGACAGGGGGCATGAACACTGAAGCTTTCTTT. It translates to CASSPTGGMNTEAFF.

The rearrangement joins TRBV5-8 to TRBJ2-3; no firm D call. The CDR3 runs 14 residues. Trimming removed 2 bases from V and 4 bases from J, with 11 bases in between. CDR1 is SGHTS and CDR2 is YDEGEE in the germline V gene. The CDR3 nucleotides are TGTGCCAGCAGCTTAGGGAATGGGGCAGATACGCAGTATTTT. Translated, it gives CASSLGNGADTQYF.

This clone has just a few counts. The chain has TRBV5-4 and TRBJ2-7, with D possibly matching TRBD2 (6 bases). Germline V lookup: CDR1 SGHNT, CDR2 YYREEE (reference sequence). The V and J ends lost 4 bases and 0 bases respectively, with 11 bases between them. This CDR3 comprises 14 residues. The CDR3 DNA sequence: TGTGCCAGCAGCCCGGGGAGGCACTCCTACGAGCAGTACTTC. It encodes CASSPGRHSYEQYF.

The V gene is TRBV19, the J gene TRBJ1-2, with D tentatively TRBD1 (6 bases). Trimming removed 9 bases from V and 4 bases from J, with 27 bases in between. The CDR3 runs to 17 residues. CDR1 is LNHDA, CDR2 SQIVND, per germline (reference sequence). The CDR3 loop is CASKFGQSQGQGYGYTF. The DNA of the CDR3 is TGTGCCAGCAAATTCGGGCAATCGCAGGGGCAGGGCTATGGCTACACCTTC.